This entry concerns a single TCR beta chain. What it binds is not known. Making use of molecular barcodes, quantitative 5'-RACE generated TCR beta libraries. TCRdb reprocessed the 5' RACE reads with MiXCR, giving one entry per CDR3 protein. Altogether under 950,000 distinct CDR3 sequences are present, around 17% being singletons, with the ten largest covering 15% to 20%. This sample stems from a study of CD8 T cells in ankylosing spondylitis. The CDR3 runs to 13 residues. The germline CDR1 and CDR2 sequences are MNHEY and SVGAGI. Trimming removed 0 bases from V and 8 bases from J, with 10 bases in between. Study observations and caveats: Enrichment of disease-linked clones was reportedly significant in matched ankylosing spondylitis synovial fluid. The disease-linked clones had a CD8+ phenotype and low blood frequencies. Certain motif variants had earlier appeared in reactive arthritis synovial fluid and blood. Ankylosing spondylitis blood appeared to be characterized by a TCR beta motif of about 8 highly homologous variants.

The sequenced sample was blood, either unsorted or a sorted T cell fraction (not recorded which). This receptor was identified in a male donor with ankylosing spondylitis. This chain joins TRBV6-5 and TRBJ1-2; unclear D gene. CDR3 sequence (DNA): TGTGCCAGCAGTTACTCAACCCCGGGCGGCTACACCTTC. Translating gives CASSYSTPGGYTF.